This T cell receptor (beta chain) was sequenced during a study of OX40 agonist ivuxolimab in advanced cancers. V was shortened by 5 bases and J by 3 bases, with 12 bases between the two germline ends. Germline values: CDR1 PRHDT, CDR2 FYEKMQ (reference sequence). This CDR3 region has 14 residues. Profiled with immunoSEQ multiplex PCR; TCRdb holds only in-frame clones, not every one. The table includes roughly 30,000 clones, about 93% detected once. The material sequenced was CD4+ or CD8+ T cells sorted from blood, taken in a trial of the OX40 agonist ivuxolimab. The origin of this receptor is an adult with an advanced solid tumor such as melanoma, head and neck, liver or kidney cancer. The genes are TRBV13 and TRBJ2-3, with D perhaps matching TRBD1 (5 bases). CDR3 region: CASSHQGSTDTQYF. The CDR3 nucleotides read TGTGCCAGCAGCCACCAGGGTTCTACAGATACGCAGTATTTT.